This T cell receptor (beta chain) stems from a study of blood T cell repertoires in COVID-19 (dated by TCRdb to the early 2020s). Looking at the study overall: Collaborator samples came from the United States, Italy and Spain and covered acute and convalescent phases of COVID-19. The dataset comprised deeply sampled blood TCRbeta repertoires from subjects exposed to, actively infected with, or recovered from COVID-19. The sample metadata nearly always contained a de-identified subject ID, COVID-19 status, age in years and sex. The repertoires were released in a freely available public database meant as a resource for research on the immune response to SARS-CoV-2. HLA class I and class II types, where available, came from metadata supplied by the sample provider rather than from assay-based typing. The samples were drawn from the first 160 participants of the ongoing ImmuneRACE study and from about 1,200 subjects provided by 6 global collaborators. The material from the prospective study consisted of cDNA or gDNA derived from T cells, B-cell-depleted T cells, or PBMCs.

Collaborating institutions collected whole blood in K2EDTA tubes following their own protocols. Collaborator samples were shipped for TCRbeta analysis as frozen whole blood, isolated PBMCs, or DNA extracted from either sample type. As regards this clone: No cognate antigen has been identified for it. No per-base quality is available; no much larger clone lies one base away.

The study at large found these results: The amount of clinical and demographic metadata varied by source and participant and was provided uncurated.

V loses 4 bases at its end and J loses 5 bases; junction bases beyond the gene matches: 6. CDR3 length: 14 amino acids, cysteine to phenylalanine. This entry keeps only the CDR3 DNA: 42 bases, framed from base 1. The germline V gene provides CDR1 SGHTA and CDR2 FQGTGA. TCRbeta CDR3 regions were amplified from genomic DNA using the immunoSEQ Assay, a bias-controlled multiplex PCR. The source study handled its data this way. Nucleated cell counts per sample were estimated from amplification of reference gene primers within the assay. To quantify the absolute abundance of each unique TCRbeta CDR3 rearrangement, sequence reads were collapsed and filtered. For each sample, productive Simpson clonality was calculated as the square root of Simpson's diversity index across productive rearrangements. TCRdb's version of the immuneACCESS table is confined to in-frame rearrangements and falls short of the full clone set. An unresolved V gene accounts for under half of the shortfall where checked; the remainder is of unknown origin. Clone size and the V and J calls come from that table; the DNA yielded D and trimming. For this sample the table gives more than 95,000 clones, of which roughly nine tenths were detected only once. The top ten hold approximately 5.5% of the sample.

Input material: peripheral blood. The chain employs TRBV7-3 and TRBJ2-5; TRBD2 matches 8 bases in the middle. This clonotype originated in a human donor in a cohort sampled during active COVID-19. The CDR3 region reads CASSWSGGGETQYF. Read as DNA, the sequence is TGTGCCAGCAGCTGGTCTGGCGGGGGGGAGACCCAGTACTTC.